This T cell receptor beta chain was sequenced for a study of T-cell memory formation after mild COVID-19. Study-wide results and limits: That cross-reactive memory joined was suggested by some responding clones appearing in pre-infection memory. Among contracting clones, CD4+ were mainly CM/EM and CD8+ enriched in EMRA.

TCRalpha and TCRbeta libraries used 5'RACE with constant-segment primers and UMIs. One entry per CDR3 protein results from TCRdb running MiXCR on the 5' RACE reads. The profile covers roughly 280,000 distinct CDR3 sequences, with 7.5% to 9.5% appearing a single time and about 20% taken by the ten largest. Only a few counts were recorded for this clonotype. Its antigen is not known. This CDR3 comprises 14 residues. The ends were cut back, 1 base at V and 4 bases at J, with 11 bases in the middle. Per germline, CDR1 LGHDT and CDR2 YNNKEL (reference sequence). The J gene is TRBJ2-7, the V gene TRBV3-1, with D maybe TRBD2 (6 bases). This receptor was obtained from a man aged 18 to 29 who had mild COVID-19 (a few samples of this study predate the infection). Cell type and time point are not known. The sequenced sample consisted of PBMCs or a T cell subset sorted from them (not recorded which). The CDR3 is CASSQVPGDYEQYF. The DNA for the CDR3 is TGTGCCAGCAGCCAAGTCCCGGGGGATTACGAGCAGTACTTC.